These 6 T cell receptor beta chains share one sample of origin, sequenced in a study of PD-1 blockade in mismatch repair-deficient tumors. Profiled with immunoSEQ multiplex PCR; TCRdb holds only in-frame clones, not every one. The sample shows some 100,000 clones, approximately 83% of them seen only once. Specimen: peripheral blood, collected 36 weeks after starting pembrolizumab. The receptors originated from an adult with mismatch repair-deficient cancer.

CDR3 region: CASSILPGYEQFF. DNA of the CDR3: TGTGCCAGTAGTATCCTCCCGGGATATGAGCAGTTCTTC. The chain links TRBV19 to TRBJ2-1; the D gene is possibly TRBD2 (5 bases). The germline gives CDR1 LNHDA, CDR2 SQIVND (reference sequence). This CDR3 has 13 amino acids. Trimming shortened V by 3 bases and J by 8 bases, and 11 bases separated the two germline ends.

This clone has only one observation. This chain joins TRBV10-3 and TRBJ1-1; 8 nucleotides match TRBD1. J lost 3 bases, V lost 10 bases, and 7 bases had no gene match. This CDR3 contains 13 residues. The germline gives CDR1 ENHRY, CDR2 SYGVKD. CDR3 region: CATRTGRDTEAFF. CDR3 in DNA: TGTGCCACCCGGACAGGGCGGGACACTGAAGCTTTCTTT.

CDR3 amino acids: CASSLRQGFQETQYF. The CDR3 nucleotides are TGTGCCAGCAGCTTACGACAGGGTTTCCAAGAGACCCAGTACTTC. The rearrangement links TRBV7-9 to TRBJ2-5; 7 nucleotides align to TRBD1. CDR1 and CDR2 (germline): SEHNR, FQNEAQ (reference sequence). This CDR3 region has 15 residues. After removal of 2 bases from V and 1 base from J, the junction contained 4 bases not matched to a gene. The complete variable domain, with remaining parts taken from reference TRBV7-9 and TRBJ2-5, reads DTGVSQNPRHKITKRGQNVTFRCDPISEHNRLYWYRQTLGQGPEFLTYFQNEAQLEKSRLLSDRFSAERPKGSFSTLEIQRTEQGDSAMYLCASSLRQGFQETQYFGPGTRLLVL.

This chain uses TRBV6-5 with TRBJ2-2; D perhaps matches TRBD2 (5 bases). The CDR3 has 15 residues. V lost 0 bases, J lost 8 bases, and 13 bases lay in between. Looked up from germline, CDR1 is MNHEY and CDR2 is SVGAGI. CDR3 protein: CASSYSFLAAGELFF. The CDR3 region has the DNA TGTGCCAGCAGTTACTCGTTCCTAGCAGCTGGGGAGCTGTTTTTT.

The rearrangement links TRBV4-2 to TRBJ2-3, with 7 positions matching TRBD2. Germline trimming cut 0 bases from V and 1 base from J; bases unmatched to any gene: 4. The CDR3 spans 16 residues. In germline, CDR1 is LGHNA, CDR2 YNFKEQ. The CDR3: CASSQDQAGGTDTQYF. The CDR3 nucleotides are TGTGCCAGCAGCCAAGATCAGGCGGGAGGCACAGATACGCAGTATTTT.

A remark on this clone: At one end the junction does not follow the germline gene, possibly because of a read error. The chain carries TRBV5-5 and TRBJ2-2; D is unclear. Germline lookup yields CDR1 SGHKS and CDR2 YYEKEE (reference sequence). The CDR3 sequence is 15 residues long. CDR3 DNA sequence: TGTGCCAGCAGCTTGGTCGCCTTGAACCCCGGGGAGCTGTTTTTT. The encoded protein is CASSLVALNPGELFF.